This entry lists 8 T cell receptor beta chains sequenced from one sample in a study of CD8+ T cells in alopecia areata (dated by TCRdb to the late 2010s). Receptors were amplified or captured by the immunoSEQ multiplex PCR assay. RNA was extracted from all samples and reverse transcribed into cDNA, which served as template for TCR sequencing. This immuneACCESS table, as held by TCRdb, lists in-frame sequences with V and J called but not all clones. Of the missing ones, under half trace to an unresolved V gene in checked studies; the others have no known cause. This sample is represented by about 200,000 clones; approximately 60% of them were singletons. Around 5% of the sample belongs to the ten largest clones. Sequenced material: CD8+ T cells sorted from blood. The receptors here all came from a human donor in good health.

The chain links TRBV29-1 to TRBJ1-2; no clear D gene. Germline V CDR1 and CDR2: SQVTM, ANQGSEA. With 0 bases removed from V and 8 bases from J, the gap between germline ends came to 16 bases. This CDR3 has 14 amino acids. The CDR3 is CSVEDGFGREGYTF. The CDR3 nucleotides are TGCAGCGTTGAAGATGGTTTCGGGAGGGAGGGCTACACCTTC.

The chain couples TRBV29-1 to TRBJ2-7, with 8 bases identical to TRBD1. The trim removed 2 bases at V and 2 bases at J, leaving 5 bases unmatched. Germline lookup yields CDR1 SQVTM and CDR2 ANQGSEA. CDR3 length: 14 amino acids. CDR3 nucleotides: TGCAGCGTTGAACTCCAGGGGGCACCCTACGAGCAGTACTTC. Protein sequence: CSVELQGAPYEQYF.

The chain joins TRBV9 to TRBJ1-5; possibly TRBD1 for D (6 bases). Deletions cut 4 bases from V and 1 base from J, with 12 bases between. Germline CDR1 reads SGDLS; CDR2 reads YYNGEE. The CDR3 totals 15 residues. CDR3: CASSRGGSSNQPQHF. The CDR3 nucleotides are TGTGCCAGCAGCCGAGGGGGGAGCAGCAATCAGCCCCAGCATTTT.

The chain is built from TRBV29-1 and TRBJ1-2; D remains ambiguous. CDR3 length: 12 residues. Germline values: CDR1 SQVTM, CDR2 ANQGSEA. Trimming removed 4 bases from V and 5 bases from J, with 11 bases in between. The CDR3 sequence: CSVGEGGYGYTF. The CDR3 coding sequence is TGCAGCGTTGGGGAGGGTGGGTATGGCTACACCTTC.

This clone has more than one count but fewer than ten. CDR3 loop: CASSSEYDAYEQYF. The CDR3 coding sequence is TGTGCCAGCAGCTCCGAATACGATGCCTACGAGCAGTACTTC. V usage is TRBV5-4 and J usage is TRBJ2-7; no definite D call. The V end was cut by 3 bases, the J end by 2 bases, with 12 bases between. The CDR3 runs to 14 residues. Germline values: CDR1 SGHNT, CDR2 YYREEE (reference sequence).

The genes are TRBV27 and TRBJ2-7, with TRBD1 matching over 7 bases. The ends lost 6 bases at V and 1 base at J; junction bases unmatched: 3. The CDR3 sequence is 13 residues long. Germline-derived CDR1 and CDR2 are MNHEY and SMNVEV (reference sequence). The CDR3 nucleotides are TGTGCCAGCAGCCTACAGGGGTCCTACGAGCAGTACTTC. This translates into CASSLQGSYEQYF.

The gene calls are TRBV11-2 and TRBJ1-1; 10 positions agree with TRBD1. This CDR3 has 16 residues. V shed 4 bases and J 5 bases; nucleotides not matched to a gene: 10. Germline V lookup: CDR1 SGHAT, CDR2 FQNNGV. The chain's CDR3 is CASSYTGTGAKTEAFF. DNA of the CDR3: TGTGCCAGCAGCTACACCGGGACAGGGGCGAAGACTGAAGCTTTCTTT.

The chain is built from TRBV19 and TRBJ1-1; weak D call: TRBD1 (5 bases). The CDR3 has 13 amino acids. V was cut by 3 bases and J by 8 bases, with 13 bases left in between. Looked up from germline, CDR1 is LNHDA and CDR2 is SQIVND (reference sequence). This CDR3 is CASSISGAQEAFF. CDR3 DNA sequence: TGTGCCAGTAGTATCTCTGGGGCCCAGGAAGCTTTCTTT.